Each of the 6 T cell receptor beta chains below was sequenced from the same sample in a study of blood T cell repertoires in COVID-19. TCRdb's copy holds only in-frame clones and misses some; the assay was immunoSEQ multiplex PCR. The repertoire holds around 200,000 clones, with roughly nine tenths as singletons. The specimen sequenced was peripheral blood. These receptors were collected from a woman in her forties or fifties with acute or convalescent COVID-19.

The chain couples TRBV5-4 to TRBJ1-2, with 8 bases matching TRBD1. Germline CDR1 and CDR2: SGHNT and YYREEE (reference sequence). There are 14 residues in the CDR3. Trimming removed 0 bases from V and 7 bases from J; junction bases left unmatched: 5. DNA of the CDR3: TGTGCCAGCAGCTTGGTAGGGACAGGCCTTGGCTACACCTTC. It specifies CASSLVGTGLGYTF.

This clone has just a few counts. The gene calls are TRBV7-2 and TRBJ1-2; 7 bases are a match to TRBD1. Trimming cost V 5 bases and J 3 bases; bases outside gene matches: 6. The CDR3 consists of 14 residues. Germline V gene data show CDR1 as SGHTA and CDR2 as FQGNSA. The DNA for the CDR3 is TGTGCCAGCAGCCAACAGACAGGGTACTATGGCTACACCTTC. Amino acid sequence: CASSQQTGYYGYTF. The variable domain in full, with the rest retrieved from reference TRBV7-2 and TRBJ1-2, is GAGVSQSPSNKVTEKGKDVELRCDPISGHTALYWYRQSLGQGLEFLIYFQGNSAPDKSGLPSDRFSAERTGGSVSTLTIQRTQQEDSAVYLCASSQQTGYYGYTFGSGTRLTVV.

CDR3 protein: CASSVTGGPSYEQYF. The CDR3 DNA follows: TGTGCCAGCAGCGTAACGGGGGGGCCTTCCTACGAGCAGTACTTC. V usage is TRBV9 and J usage is TRBJ2-7; 8 bases match TRBD2. CDR3 length: 15 residues. Germline lookup yields CDR1 SGDLS and CDR2 YYNGEE. V was clipped by 1 base and J by 1 base; unmatched bases: 4.

The chain couples TRBV7-8 to TRBJ2-2, with 10 bases aligning to TRBD2. This CDR3 contains 18 residues. The V segment lost 1 base and the J segment 4 bases; nucleotides outside the gene matches: 9. Germline values: CDR1 SGHVS, CDR2 FQNEAQ. This chain's CDR3 is CASSLELSGGAGTGELFF. CDR3 nucleotide sequence: TGTGCCAGCAGCTTAGAATTAAGCGGGGGGGCCGGCACCGGGGAGCTGTTTTTT.

About this clone itself: The same CDR3 can be traced to other DNA sequences in this sample. V gene TRBV9 combines with J gene TRBJ2-3; weak D call: TRBD1 (6 bases). Trimming stripped 0 bases from V and 2 bases from J, with 10 bases between. The germline gives CDR1 SGDLS, CDR2 YYNGEE. The length of the CDR3 is 15 residues. CDR3 DNA sequence: TGTGCCAGCAGCGTAGAAGGGGGTTCCACAGATACGCAGTATTTT. Its translation is CASSVEGGSTDTQYF.

The CDR3 DNA reads TGTGCCAGCAGCCAAGGCTCCCGGGATTCACCCCTCCACTTT. Its translation is CASSQGSRDSPLHF. J is TRBJ1-6 and V is TRBV3-1 (or the pseudogene TRBV3-2); D call uncertain. This CDR3 is built from 14 residues. Germline V CDR1 and CDR2: LGHDT, YNNKEL (reference sequence). V lost 1 base and J lost 8, with 9 bases in between.